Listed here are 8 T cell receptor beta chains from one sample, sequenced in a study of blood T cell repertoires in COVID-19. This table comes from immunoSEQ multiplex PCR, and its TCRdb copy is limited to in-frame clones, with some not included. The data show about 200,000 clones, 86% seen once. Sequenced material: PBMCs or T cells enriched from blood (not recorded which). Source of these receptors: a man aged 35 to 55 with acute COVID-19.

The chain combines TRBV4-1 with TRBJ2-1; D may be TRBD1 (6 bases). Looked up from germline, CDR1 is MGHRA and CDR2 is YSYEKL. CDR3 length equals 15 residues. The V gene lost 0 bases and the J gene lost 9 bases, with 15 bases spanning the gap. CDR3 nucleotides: TGCGCCAGCAGCCAAGAGGGGGCGAAAGGCGGTGAGCAGTTCTTC. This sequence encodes CASSQEGAKGGEQFF.

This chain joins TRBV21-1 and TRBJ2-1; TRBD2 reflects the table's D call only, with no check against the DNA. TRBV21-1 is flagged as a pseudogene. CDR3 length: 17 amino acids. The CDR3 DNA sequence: TGTGCCAGCAGCAAAGGGGTGGGACTAGCGAAAATCGGTGAGCAGTTCTTC. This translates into CASSKGVGLAKIGEQFF.

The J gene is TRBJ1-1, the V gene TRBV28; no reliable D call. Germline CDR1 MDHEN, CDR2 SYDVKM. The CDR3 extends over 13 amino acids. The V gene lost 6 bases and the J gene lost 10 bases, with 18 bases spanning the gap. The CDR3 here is CASSDQPTPGAFF. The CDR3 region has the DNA TGTGCCAGCAGCGATCAGCCTACCCCAGGAGCTTTCTTT.

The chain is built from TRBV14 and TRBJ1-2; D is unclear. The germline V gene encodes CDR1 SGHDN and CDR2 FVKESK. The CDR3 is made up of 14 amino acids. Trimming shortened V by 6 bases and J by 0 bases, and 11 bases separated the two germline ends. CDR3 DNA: TGTGCCAGCAGTCCCTTCTCCGCTAACTATGGCTACACCTTC. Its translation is CASSPFSANYGYTF. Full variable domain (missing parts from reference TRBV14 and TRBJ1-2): EAGVTQFPSHSVIEKGQTVTLRCDPISGHDNLYWYRRVMGKEIKFLLHFVKESKQDESGMPNNRFLAERTGGTYSTLKVQPAELEDSGVYFCASSPFSANYGYTFGSGTRLTVV.

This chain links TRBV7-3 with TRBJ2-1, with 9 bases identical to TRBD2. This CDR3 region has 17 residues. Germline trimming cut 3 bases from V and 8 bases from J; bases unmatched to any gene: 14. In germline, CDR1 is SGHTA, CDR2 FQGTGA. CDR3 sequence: CASSFSRQSGGRDEQFF. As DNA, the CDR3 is TGTGCCAGCAGCTTCTCCCGTCAAAGCGGGGGGAGGGATGAGCAGTTCTTC. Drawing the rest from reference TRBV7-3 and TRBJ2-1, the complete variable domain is GAGVSQTPSNKVTEKGKYVELRCDPISGHTALYWYRQSLGQGPEFLIYFQGTGAADDSGLPNDRFFAVRPEGSVSTLKIQRTERGDSAVYLCASSFSRQSGGRDEQFFGPGTRLTVL.

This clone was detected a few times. CDR3 in DNA: TGTGCCAGTACTACAGAGGGCCGGCCCCAGCATTTT. This gives the protein CASTTEGRPQHF. The rearrangement links TRBV19 to TRBJ1-5; D remains unclear. Germline CDR1 is LNHDA and CDR2 is SQIVND (reference sequence). CDR3 length: 12 residues. The germline V and J ends were trimmed by 7 bases and 9 bases, with 13 bases remaining between them.

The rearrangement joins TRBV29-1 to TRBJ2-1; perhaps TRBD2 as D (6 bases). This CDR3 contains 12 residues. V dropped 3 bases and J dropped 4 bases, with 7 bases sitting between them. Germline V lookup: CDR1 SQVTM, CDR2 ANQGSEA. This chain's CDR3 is CSVDGGYNEQFF. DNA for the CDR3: TGCAGCGTTGACGGGGGTTACAATGAGCAGTTCTTC.

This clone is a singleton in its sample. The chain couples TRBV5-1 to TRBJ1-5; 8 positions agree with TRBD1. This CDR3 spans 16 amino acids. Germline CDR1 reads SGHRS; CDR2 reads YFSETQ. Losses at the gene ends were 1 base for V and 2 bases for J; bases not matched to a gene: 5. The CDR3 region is CASSLTATGGNQPQHF. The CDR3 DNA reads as TGCGCCAGCAGCTTGACGGCGACAGGGGGCAATCAGCCCCAGCATTTT.